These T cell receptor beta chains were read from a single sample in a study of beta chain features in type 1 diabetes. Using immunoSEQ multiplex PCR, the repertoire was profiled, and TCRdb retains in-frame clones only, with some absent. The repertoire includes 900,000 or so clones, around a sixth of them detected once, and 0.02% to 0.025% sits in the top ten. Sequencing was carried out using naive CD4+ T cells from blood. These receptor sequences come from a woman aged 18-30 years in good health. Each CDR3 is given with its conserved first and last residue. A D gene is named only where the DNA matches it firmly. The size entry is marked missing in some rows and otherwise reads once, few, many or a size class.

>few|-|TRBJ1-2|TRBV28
CASSLDPVDYGYTF
TGTGCCAGCAGTTTAGACCCAGTCGACTATGGCTACACCTTC
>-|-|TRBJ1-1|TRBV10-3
CASSRPAGNTEAFF
TGTGCCAGCAGTCGTCCGGCAGGGAACACTGAAGCTTTCTTT
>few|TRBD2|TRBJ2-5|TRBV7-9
CASSPGLAGVGQETQYF
TGTGCCAGCAGCCCGGGACTAGCGGGAGTGGGACAAGAGACCCAGTACTTC
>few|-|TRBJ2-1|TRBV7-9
CASSLARQGRNEQFF
TGTGCCAGCAGCTTAGCGCGTCAGGGGCGCAATGAGCAGTTCTTC
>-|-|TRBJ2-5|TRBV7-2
CASSLSLDPVHETQYF
TGTGCCAGCAGCTTAAGTCTGGACCCAGTCCACGAGACCCAGTACTTC
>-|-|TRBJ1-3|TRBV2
CASSQSGSGNTIYF
TGTGCCAGCAGTCAGTCAGGGTCAGGAAACACCATATATTTT
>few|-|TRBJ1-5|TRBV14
CASSFRRTYSNQPQHF
TGTGCCAGCAGCTTCAGACGGACGTATAGCAATCAGCCCCAGCATTTT
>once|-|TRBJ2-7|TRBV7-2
CASSQDLRSGAALGEQYF
TGTGCCAGCAGCCAAGATCTCAGGTCAGGGGCGGCCTTAGGGGAGCAGTACTTC
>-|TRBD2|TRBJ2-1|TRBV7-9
CASSHGPAGVFSYEQFF
TGTGCCAGCAGCCATGGCCCAGCGGGAGTCTTTTCTTATGAGCAGTTCTTC
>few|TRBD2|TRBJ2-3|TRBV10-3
CATATSQSTDTQYF
TGTGCCACCGCGACTAGCCAGAGCACAGATACGCAGTATTTT
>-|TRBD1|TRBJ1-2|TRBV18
CASSPTGGYNYGYTF
TGTGCCAGCTCACCGACAGGGGGCTACAACTATGGCTACACCTTC